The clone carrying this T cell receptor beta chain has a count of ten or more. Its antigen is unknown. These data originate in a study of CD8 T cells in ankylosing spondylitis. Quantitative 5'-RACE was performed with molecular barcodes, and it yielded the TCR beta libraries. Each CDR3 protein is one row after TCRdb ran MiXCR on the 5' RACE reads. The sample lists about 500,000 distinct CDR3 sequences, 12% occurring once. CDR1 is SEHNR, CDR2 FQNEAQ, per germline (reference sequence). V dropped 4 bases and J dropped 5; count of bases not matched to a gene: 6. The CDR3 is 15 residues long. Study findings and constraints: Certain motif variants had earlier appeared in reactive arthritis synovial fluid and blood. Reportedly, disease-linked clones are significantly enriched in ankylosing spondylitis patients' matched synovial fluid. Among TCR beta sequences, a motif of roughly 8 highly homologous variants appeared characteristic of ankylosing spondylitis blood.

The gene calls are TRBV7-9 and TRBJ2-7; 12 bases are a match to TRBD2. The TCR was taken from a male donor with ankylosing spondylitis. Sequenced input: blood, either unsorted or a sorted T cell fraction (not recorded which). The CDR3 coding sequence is TGTGCCAGCAGCTCAGGACTAGCGGGATTTAACGAGCAGTACGTC. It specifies CASSSGLAGFNEQYV.